The 29 T cell receptor beta chains in this list originate from one sample, sequenced in a study of regulatory T cells in long-lasting Graves disease. According to the study, TCR beta libraries were built with iRepertoire HTBI primers and CDR3-region Arm-PCR. TCRdb itself ran the multiplex PCR reads through MiXCR, one entry per CDR3 protein. The sample carries roughly 350,000 distinct CDR3 sequences, about 17% recorded once. Time point noted: newly diagnosed GD, antithyroid drugs for less than 3 months. Preparation of the TCR library used RNA extracted from PBMCs. This sample also appeared in a second study, on T cells in Graves' hyperthyroidism and ophthalmopathy.

Sequences were derived from peripheral blood mononuclear cells (PBMCs), sampled at new diagnosis, from a patient treated with antithyroid drugs. Receptors originate from a woman under 30 with Graves disease.

Ten or more counts support this clonotype. J is TRBJ2-1 and V is TRBV10-3, with TRBD1 matching 7 bases. Germline CDR1 and CDR2: ENHRY and SYGVKD. V was clipped by 4 bases and J by 8 bases; unmatched bases: 5. The CDR3 sequence is 13 residues long. For the CDR3, the DNA is TGTGCCATCAGTGGGACAGGTGGCGATGAGCAGTTCTTC. This gives the protein CAISGTGGDEQFF.

As concerns this clonotype: A junction boundary mismatches the germline segment, possibly from a read error. The rearrangement joins TRBV4-2 to TRBJ1-2, with D hard to call. This CDR3 region has 15 residues. CDR1 and CDR2 (germline): LGHNA, YNFKEQ. CDR3 nucleotides: TGTGCCAGCAGCCAAGAAGGGAGACCCTCCTATCGCTACACCTTC. This gives the protein CASSQEGRPSYRYTF.

This clonotype occurred many times. This rearrangement joins TRBV28 to TRBJ1-5; 7 bases are a match to TRBD1. The CDR3 consists of 18 residues. The ends lost 3 bases at V and 2 bases at J; junction bases unmatched: 13. CDR1 MDHEN and CDR2 SYDVKM come from the germline V gene. The CDR3 region is CASSLTPYRGGGNQPQHF. CDR3 DNA: TGTGCCAGCAGTTTGACCCCTTACAGGGGAGGGGGCAATCAGCCCCAGCATTTT.

This clonotype showed up many times. The CDR3 coding sequence is TGTGCCAGCAGCTTAGACCGGGGCCCACAAGATACGCAGTATTTT. Amino acids: CASSLDRGPQDTQYF. The chain carries TRBV11-2 and TRBJ2-3; either TRBD1 or TRBD2 may fit D (5 bases each). Trimming cost V 0 bases and J 5 bases, with 12 bases left between them. The length of the CDR3 is 15 residues. The germline CDR1 and CDR2 sequences are SGHAT and FQNNGV.

In this sample, this clonotype turned up many times. The chain uses TRBV6-1 and TRBJ2-7; the D gene could be TRBD1 or TRBD2 (5 bases each). The germline gives CDR1 MNHNS, CDR2 SASEGT. V was cut by 11 bases and J by 0 bases, with 14 bases left in between. The CDR3 consists of 13 residues. This CDR3 is CASGTVLSYEQYF. In DNA form, the CDR3 reads TGTGCCTCCGGGACGGTCCTCTCCTACGAGCAGTACTTC.

The sample holds many counts of this clonotype. The chain joins TRBV12-3 or TRBV12-4 to TRBJ1-6; D ambiguous. This CDR3 is 15 amino acids long. Trimming shortened V by 6 bases and J by 2 bases, and 11 bases separated the two germline ends. CDR3 in DNA: TGTGCCAGCAGCCTGGCGGCTCCCTATAATTCACCCCTCCACTTT. This sequence encodes CASSLAAPYNSPLHF.

A few counts support this clonotype. This sequence joins TRBV5-1 and TRBJ2-2; D possibly corresponds to TRBD1 (5 bases). Per germline, CDR1 SGHRS and CDR2 YFSETQ. The V and J ends lost 4 bases and 4 bases respectively, with 14 bases between them. The CDR3 is 15 amino acids. CDR3 bases: TGCGCCAGCAGCCCGGACACCGGTGGCACCGGGGAGCTGTTTTTT. This gives the protein CASSPDTGGTGELFF.

This clonotype has a count of ten or more. The chain joins TRBV30 to TRBJ1-2; tentatively, D is TRBD1 (5 bases). The CDR3 has 13 amino acids. Germline CDR1 reads GTSNPN; CDR2 reads SVGIG (reference sequence). V was cut by 2 bases and J by 2 bases, with 9 bases left in between. Here the CDR3 DNA reads TGTGCCTGGAGTCCAGGGTTGAACTATGGCTACACCTTC. The encoded protein is CAWSPGLNYGYTF.

In its sample, this clonotype was seen many times. The chain carries TRBV11-3 and TRBJ2-3; the match to TRBD2 covers 9 bases. The CDR3 runs to 14 residues. After removal of 7 bases from V and 2 bases from J, the junction contained 4 bases not matched to a gene. CDR1 SGHNT and CDR2 YENEEA come from the germline V gene. The CDR3 reads CASKASGDTDTQYF. The CDR3 DNA reads TGTGCCAGCAAGGCTAGCGGGGACACAGATACGCAGTATTTT.

The rearrangement joins TRBV10-2 to TRBJ1-2; 7 bases are a match to TRBD1. V dropped 10 bases and J dropped 8; count of bases not matched to a gene: 19. Germline values: CDR1 WSHSY, CDR2 SAAADI. CDR3 length equals 15 residues. CDR3 DNA: TGCGCCACCACGGGAGAGACAGGGAGAGCGGGAGGCTACACCTTC. Translated, it gives CATTGETGRAGGYTF.

This clonotype was seen a handful of times. The gene calls are TRBV25-1 and TRBJ1-6; D is unclear. CDR3 length: 14 residues. The V and J ends lost 8 bases and 5 bases respectively, with 13 bases between them. The germline V gene has CDR1 MGHDK and CDR2 SYGVNS. CDR3 bases: TGTGCCAGCCGGATCTGGGGAGATAATTCACCCCTCCACTTT. It encodes CASRIWGDNSPLHF.

This clonotype was recorded many times. The chain uses TRBV18 and TRBJ2-7, with 11 bases fitting TRBD1. Per germline, CDR1 KGHSH and CDR2 LQKENI. V shed 3 bases and J 7 bases; nucleotides not matched to a gene: 11. This CDR3 comprises 16 residues. The CDR3 is CASSPLPGQGVKEQYF. CDR3 in DNA: TGTGCCAGCTCACCTCTCCCGGGACAGGGGGTGAAGGAGCAGTACTTC.

This clonotype was seen more than once but under ten times. The rearrangement joins TRBV20-1 to TRBJ2-2; unclear D gene. V was cut by 5 bases and J by 6 bases, with 13 bases left in between. Per germline, CDR1 DFQATT and CDR2 SNEGSKA (reference sequence). This CDR3 region has 13 residues. CDR3 sequence reads: CSADLLEPGELFF. The DNA for the CDR3 is TGCAGTGCTGACCTCTTAGAGCCCGGGGAGCTGTTTTTT.

This clonotype was detected many times. The V gene is TRBV5-4, the J gene TRBJ1-1; TRBD1 is a possible D gene (6 bases). With 6 bases removed from V and 0 bases from J, the gap between germline ends came to 12 bases. The germline CDR1 and CDR2 sequences are SGHNT and YYREEE (reference sequence). This CDR3 is 14 amino acids long. CDR3 in amino acids: CASTTGSMNTEAFF. CDR3 nucleotides: TGTGCCAGCACGACAGGTAGTATGAACACTGAAGCTTTCTTT. Combining the CDR3 with reference TRBV5-4 and TRBJ1-1 gives the whole variable domain ETGVTQSPTHLIKTRGQQVTLRCSSQSGHNTVSWYQQALGQGPQFIFQYYREEENGRGNFPPRFSGLQFPNYSSELNVNALELDDSALYLCASTTGSMNTEAFFGQGTRLTVV.

This clonotype has ten or more counts. This chain uses TRBV14 with TRBJ2-5; D is possibly TRBD2 (5 bases). The V gene's germline CDR1 is SGHDN and CDR2 FVKESK. The CDR3 totals 18 residues. V shed 1 base and J shed 4 bases, with 22 bases lying between them. The CDR3 DNA is TGTGCCAGCAGCCAAGTGTGGCACGGAAAGCCCGGGGTAGAGACCCAGTACTTC. Its translation: CASSQVWHGKPGVETQYF.

Only one count was recorded for this clonotype. This sequence may be a read error, since a much larger clone differs from it by one base. This chain links TRBV29-1 with TRBJ2-5; perhaps TRBD1 as D (7 bases). V was clipped by 6 bases and J by 11 bases, with 22 bases between them. Germline V lookup: CDR1 SQVTM, CDR2 ANQGSEA. The length of the CDR3 is 13 residues. DNA of the CDR3: TGCAGCGTGGGGGGAACAGGGGCCGAACAGCAGTACTTC. The encoded protein is CSVGGTGAEQQYF.

The chain uses TRBV15 and TRBJ2-5; no clear D gene. The germline CDR1 and CDR2 sequences are LNHNV and YYDKDF (reference sequence). V was clipped by 6 bases and J by 13 bases, with 18 bases between them. The CDR3 sequence is 12 residues long. CDR3 DNA sequence: TGTGCCACCAGTACCTTGTACGGTCTAAGGTACTTC. This codes for CATSTLYGLRYF. The whole variable domain, remainder taken from reference TRBV15 and TRBJ2-5, is DAMVIQNPRYQVTQFGKPVTLSCSQTLNHNVMYWYQQKSSQAPKLLFHYYDKDFNNEADTPDNFQSRRPNTSFCFLDIRSPGLGDTAMYLCATSTLYGLRYFGPGTRLLVL.

This clonotype was found many times. The chain recombines TRBV11-1 with TRBJ1-1, with TRBD1 matching 9 bases. The CDR3 loop spans 14 amino acids. Germline CDR1 SGHAT, CDR2 FQDESV (reference sequence). J gave up 6 bases and V 3 bases, and 5 bases lay outside the gene matches. This CDR3 reads CASSFGQGRSEAFF. CDR3 sequence (DNA): TGTGCCAGCAGCTTCGGACAGGGGAGGTCTGAAGCTTTCTTT.

This clonotype has at least ten counts. V gene TRBV2 combines with J gene TRBJ1-5; D unresolved. The CDR3 consists of 13 residues. Germline CDR1 reads SNHLY; CDR2 reads FYNNEI. V gave up 3 bases and J gave up 5 bases, with 8 bases separating them. The CDR3 loop reads CASSDSTYQPQHF. Here the CDR3 DNA reads TGTGCCAGCAGTGACAGTACATATCAGCCCCAGCATTTT. Full variable domain (missing parts from reference TRBV2 and TRBJ1-5): EPEVTQTPSHQVTQMGQEVILRCVPISNHLYFYWYRQILGQKVEFLVSFYNNEISEKSEIFDDQFSVERPDGSNFTLKIRSTKLEDSAMYFCASSDSTYQPQHFGDGTRLSIL.

The chain recombines TRBV5-1 with TRBJ2-5; the match to TRBD2 covers 11 bases. The J segment lost 5 bases and the V segment lost 3 bases, leaving 6 bases of the junction unmatched. CDR1 is SGHRS and CDR2 is YFSETQ in the germline V gene. The CDR3 sequence is 15 residues long. CDR3: CASSYRLAGLETQYF. The CDR3 DNA follows: TGCGCCAGCAGCTACCGACTAGCGGGACTCGAGACCCAGTACTTC. Together with reference TRBV5-1 and TRBJ2-5, the CDR3 gives the full variable domain: KAGVTQTPRYLIKTRGQQVTLSCSPISGHRSVSWYQQTPGQGLQFLFEYFSETQRNKGNFPGRFSGRQFSNSRSEMNVSTLELGDSALYLCASSYRLAGLETQYFGPGTRLLVL.

On this clonotype: This likely traces to a read error, being one base from a far larger clone. The J gene is TRBJ2-7, the V gene TRBV13; 7 bases are a match to TRBD1. V dropped 4 bases and J dropped 0; count of bases not matched to a gene: 3. The CDR3 loop spans 14 amino acids. Germline V gene data show CDR1 as PRHDT and CDR2 as FYEKMQ (reference sequence). The CDR3 spells CASSSGQSSYEQYF. CDR3 in DNA: TGTGCCAGCAGCTCGGGACAGAGCTCCTACGAGCAGTACTTC.

This clonotype was seen repeatedly, ten times or more. The chain links TRBV24-1 to TRBJ2-7; TRBD1 matches at 9 bases. With 3 bases clipped from V and 3 bases from J, the junction kept 5 bases outside the gene matches. Germline assignment: CDR1 KGHDR and CDR2 SFDVKD. The CDR3 length is 15 residues. CDR3: CATSDTGQGIYEQYF. CDR3 bases: TGTGCCACCAGTGATACGGGACAGGGAATCTACGAGCAGTACTTC.

Note on this clonotype: A much larger clone differs from this one at a single base, so this may be a read error. This sequence joins TRBV7-9 and TRBJ2-1, with D possibly being TRBD1 or TRBD2 (5 bases each). V was shortened by 3 bases and J by 10 bases, with 22 bases between the two germline ends. There are 16 residues in the CDR3. CDR1 and CDR2 from the germline V gene are SEHNR and FQNEAQ (reference sequence). The CDR3: CASSLAILGTTGEQFF. In DNA, the CDR3 is TGTGCCAGCAGCTTGGCGATCCTGGGGACCACCGGGGAGCAGTTCTTC.

The table lists this clonotype with a few counts. This chain connects TRBV7-9 to TRBJ2-2; D may correspond to TRBD1 or TRBD2 (5 bases each). The CDR3 length is 15 residues. Germline V gene lookup returns CDR1 SEHNR and CDR2 FQNEAQ (reference sequence). Trimming shortened V by 4 bases and J by 1 base, and 10 bases separated the two germline ends. The CDR3 bases are TGTGCCAGCAGCTCCGAGGGGCAGAACACCGGGGAGCTGTTTTTT. Residues: CASSSEGQNTGELFF.

This clonotype was seen many times. CDR3 loop: CASSLGLRADTQYF. DNA of the CDR3: TGTGCCAGCAGTTTGGGACTAAGGGCAGATACGCAGTATTTT. The gene calls are TRBV12-3 or TRBV12-4 and TRBJ2-3, with 7 bases matching TRBD2. Trimming removed 3 bases from V and 4 bases from J; junction bases left unmatched: 4. This CDR3 region has 14 residues.

The genes are TRBV5-1 and TRBJ2-2; 11 positions agree with TRBD2. The CDR3 runs to 16 residues. V gave up 5 bases and J gave up 4 bases; unmatched junction bases: 7. Germline CDR1 SGHRS, CDR2 YFSETQ. CDR3 sequence reads: CASRHLAGGSTGELFF. CDR3 in DNA: TGCGCCAGCAGGCATCTAGCGGGAGGTTCCACCGGGGAGCTGTTTTTT.

This clonotype was picked up a small number of times. A much larger clone lies one base from this, so it may be a read error. The conserved phenylalanine or tryptophan is not found at the CDR3 terminus, so this likely reflects a read error. The rearrangement joins TRBV2 to TRBJ2-5; perhaps D is TRBD1 or TRBD2 (5 bases each). The DNA end is more similar to TRBJ2-1, so the J call may be wrong. The CDR3 has 13 amino acids. The germline gives CDR1 SNHLY, CDR2 FYNNEI. The CDR3 here is CASTGAGSGEQFL. DNA of the CDR3: TGTGCCAGCACCGGGGCAGGGTCCGGTGAGCAGTTCCTC.

Notes on this clonotype: A read error may be the cause here, since a much bigger clone is one base away. This sequence joins TRBV6-2 or TRBV6-3 and TRBJ1-1; the D gene is possibly TRBD1 (5 bases). Germline CDR1 and CDR2: MNHEY and SVGEGT. Trimming took off 7 bases at V and 6 bases at J, with 18 bases between the two ends. This CDR3 comprises 14 residues. The CDR3: CASTPLGVGAEAFF. In nucleotides, the CDR3 is TGTGCCAGCACCCCGTTGGGGGTGGGCGCTGAAGCTTTCTTT.

The chain recombines TRBV9 with TRBJ1-6; D is unclear. V was clipped by 0 bases and J by 9 bases, with 10 bases between them. The CDR3 consists of 14 residues. Germline V CDR1 and CDR2: SGDLS, YYNGEE. The CDR3 sequence is CASSVEAVSSPLHF. The CDR3 coding sequence is TGTGCCAGCAGCGTAGAGGCGGTTAGTTCACCCCTCCACTTT.